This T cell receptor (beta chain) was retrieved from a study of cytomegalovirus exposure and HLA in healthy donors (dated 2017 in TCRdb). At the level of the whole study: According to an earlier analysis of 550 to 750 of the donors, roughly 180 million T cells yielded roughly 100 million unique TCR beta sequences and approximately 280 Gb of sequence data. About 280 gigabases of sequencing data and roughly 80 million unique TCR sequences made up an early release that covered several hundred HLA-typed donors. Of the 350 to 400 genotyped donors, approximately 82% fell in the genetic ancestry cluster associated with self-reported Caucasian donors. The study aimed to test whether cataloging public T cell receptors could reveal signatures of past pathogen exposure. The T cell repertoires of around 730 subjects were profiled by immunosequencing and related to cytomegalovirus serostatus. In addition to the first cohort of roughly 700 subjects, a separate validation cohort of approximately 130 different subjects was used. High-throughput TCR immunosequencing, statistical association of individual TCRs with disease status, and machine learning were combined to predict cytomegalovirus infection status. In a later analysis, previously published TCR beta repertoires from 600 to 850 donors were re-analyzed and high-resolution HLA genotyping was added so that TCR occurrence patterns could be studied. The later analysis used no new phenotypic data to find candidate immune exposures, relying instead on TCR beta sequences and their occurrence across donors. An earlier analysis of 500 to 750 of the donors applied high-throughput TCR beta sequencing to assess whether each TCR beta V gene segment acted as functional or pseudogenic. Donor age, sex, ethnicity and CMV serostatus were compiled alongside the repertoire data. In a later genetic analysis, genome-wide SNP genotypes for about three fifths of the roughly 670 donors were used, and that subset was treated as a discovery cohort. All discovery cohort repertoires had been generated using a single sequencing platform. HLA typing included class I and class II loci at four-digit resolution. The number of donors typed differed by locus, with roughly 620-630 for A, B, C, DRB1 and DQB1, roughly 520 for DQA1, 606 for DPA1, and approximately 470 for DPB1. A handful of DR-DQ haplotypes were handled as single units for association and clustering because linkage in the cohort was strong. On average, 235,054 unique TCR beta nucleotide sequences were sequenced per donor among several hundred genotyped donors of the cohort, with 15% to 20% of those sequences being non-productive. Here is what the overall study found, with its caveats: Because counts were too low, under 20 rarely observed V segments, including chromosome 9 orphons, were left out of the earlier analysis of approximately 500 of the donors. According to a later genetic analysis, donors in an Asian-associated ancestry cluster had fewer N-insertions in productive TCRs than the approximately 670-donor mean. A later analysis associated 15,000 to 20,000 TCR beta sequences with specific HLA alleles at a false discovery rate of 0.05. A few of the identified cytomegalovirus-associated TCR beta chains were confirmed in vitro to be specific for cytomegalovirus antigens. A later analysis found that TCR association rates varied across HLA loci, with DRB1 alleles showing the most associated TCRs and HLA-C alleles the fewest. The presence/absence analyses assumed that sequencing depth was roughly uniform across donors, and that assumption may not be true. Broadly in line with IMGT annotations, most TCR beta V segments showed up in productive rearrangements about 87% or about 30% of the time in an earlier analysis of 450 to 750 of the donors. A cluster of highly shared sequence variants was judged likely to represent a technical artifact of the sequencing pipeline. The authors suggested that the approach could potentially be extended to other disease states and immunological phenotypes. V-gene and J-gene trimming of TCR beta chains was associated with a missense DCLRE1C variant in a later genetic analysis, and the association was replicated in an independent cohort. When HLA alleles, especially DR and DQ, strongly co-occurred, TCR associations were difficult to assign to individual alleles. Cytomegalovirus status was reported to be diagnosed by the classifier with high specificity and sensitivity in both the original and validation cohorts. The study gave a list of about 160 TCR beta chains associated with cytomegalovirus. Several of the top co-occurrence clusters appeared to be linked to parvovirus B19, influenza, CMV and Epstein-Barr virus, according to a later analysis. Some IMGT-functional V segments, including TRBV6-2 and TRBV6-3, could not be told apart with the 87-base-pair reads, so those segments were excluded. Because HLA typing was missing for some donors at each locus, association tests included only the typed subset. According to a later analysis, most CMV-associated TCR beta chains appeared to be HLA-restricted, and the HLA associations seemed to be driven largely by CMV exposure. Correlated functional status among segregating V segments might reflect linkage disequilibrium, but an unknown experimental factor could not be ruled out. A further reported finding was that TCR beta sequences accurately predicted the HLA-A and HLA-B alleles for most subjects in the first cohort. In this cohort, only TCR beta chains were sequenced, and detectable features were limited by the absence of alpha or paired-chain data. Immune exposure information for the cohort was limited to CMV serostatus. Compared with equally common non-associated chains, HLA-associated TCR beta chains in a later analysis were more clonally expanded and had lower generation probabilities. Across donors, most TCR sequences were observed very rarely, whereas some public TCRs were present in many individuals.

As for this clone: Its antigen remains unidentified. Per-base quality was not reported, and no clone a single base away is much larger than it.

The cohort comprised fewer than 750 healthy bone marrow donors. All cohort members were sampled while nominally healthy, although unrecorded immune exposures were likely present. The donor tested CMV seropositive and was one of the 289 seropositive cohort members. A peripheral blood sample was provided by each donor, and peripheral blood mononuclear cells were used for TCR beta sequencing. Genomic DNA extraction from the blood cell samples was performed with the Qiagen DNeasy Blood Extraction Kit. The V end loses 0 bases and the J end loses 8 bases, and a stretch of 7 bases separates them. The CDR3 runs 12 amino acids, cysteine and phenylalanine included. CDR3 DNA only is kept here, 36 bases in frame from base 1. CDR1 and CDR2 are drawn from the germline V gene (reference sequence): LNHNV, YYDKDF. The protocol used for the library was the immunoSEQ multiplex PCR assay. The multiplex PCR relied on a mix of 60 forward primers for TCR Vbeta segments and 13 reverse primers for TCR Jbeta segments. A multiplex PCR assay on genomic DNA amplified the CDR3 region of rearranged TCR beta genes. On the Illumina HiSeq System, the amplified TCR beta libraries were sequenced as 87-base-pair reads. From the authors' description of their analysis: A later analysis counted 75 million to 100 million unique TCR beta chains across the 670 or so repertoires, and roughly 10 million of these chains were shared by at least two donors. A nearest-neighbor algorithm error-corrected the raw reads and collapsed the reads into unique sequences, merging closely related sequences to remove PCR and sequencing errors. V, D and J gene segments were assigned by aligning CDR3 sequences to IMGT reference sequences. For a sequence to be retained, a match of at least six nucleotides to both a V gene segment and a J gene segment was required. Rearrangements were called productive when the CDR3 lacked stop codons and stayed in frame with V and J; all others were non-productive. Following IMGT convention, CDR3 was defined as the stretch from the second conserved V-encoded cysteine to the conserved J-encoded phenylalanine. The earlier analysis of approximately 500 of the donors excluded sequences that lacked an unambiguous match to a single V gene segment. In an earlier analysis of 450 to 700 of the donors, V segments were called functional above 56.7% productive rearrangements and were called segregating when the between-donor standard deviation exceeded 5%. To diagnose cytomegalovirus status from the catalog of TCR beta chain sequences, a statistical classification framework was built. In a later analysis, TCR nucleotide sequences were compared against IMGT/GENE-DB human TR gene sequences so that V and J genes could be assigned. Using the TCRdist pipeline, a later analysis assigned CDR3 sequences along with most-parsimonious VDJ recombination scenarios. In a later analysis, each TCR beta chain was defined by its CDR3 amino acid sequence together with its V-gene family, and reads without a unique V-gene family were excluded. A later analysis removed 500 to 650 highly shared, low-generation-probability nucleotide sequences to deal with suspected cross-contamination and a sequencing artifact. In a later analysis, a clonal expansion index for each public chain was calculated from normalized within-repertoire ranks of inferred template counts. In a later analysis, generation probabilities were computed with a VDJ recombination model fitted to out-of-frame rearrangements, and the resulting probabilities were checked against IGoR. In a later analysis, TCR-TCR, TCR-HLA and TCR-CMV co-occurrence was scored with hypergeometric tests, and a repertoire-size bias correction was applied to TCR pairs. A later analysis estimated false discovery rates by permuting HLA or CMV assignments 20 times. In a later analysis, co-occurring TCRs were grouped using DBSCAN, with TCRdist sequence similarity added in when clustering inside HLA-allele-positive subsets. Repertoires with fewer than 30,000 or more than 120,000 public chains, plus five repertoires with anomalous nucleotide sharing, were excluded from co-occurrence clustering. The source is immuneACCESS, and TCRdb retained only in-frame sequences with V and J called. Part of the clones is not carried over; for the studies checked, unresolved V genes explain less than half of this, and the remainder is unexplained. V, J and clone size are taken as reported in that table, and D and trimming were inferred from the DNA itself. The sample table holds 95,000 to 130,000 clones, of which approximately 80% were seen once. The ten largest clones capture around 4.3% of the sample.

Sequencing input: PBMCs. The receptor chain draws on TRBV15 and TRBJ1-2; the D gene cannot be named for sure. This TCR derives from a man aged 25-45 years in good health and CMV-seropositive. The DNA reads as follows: TGTGCCACCAGCAGAGATATATCGGGCTACACCTTC. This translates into CATSRDISGYTF.